A single sample gave rise to the 20 T cell receptor beta chains below, sequenced in a study of T cell repertoires in cytomegalovirus infection (dated by TCRdb to about 2019). Their recognized antigens are unknown. Interpreted using the paper, the treatment or condition label stands for: in vitro stimulation with specific CMV peptide epitopes to enrich CMV-specific T cells. Sequenced using an Illumina HiSeq 1500. TCRdb reprocessing: public reads trimmed at Q25 with fastp, clones called with MiXCR, in-frame beta chains kept. Duplicate CDR3 protein sequences are folded into a single record with the most common DNA and genes. The sample has some 590,000 distinct CDR3 sequences on record, 40% of them singletons. The leading ten clones occupy about half of the sample. The input for sequencing was cultured PBMCs, taken from culture after CMV antigen stimulation. These receptor sequences come from a human donor in good health (CMV status not recorded). Some clones in this sample may be carry-over from other donors' samples.

The chain carries TRBV11-2 and TRBJ2-7; no clear D gene. V lost 5 bases, J lost 7 bases, and 12 bases lay in between. The CDR3 extends over 12 amino acids. Germline V gene sequence: CDR1 SGHAT, CDR2 FQNNGV. The CDR3 is CASSRPGAEQYF. In DNA form, the CDR3 reads TGTGCCAGCAGCCGGCCAGGAGCGGAGCAGTACTTC.

This clonotype was counted a few times. The rearrangement links TRBV7-2 to TRBJ2-7; D might be TRBD1 (5 bases). Per germline, CDR1 SGHTA and CDR2 FQGNSA. V lost 1 base and J 0 bases, leaving 13 bases between the germline ends. The CDR3 is 16 amino acids. This chain's CDR3 is CASSLGIRENSYEQYF. CDR3 bases: TGTGCCAGCAGCTTAGGTATCAGGGAAAACTCCTACGAGCAGTACTTC.

The chain links TRBV12-3 or TRBV12-4 to TRBJ2-4; D perhaps matches TRBD2 (5 bases). V lost 0 bases and J lost 4, with 13 bases in between. The CDR3 is made up of 16 amino acids. The CDR3 reads CASSLAFPRGKNIQYF. The DNA for the CDR3 is TGTGCCAGCAGTTTAGCATTCCCGCGAGGGAAAAACATTCAGTACTTC.

This clonotype turned up a few times. The chain has TRBV20-1 and TRBJ2-2; 7 nucleotides align to TRBD2. With V trimmed by 0 bases and J by 5 bases, 9 bases remained unmatched. Germline V gene sequence: CDR1 DFQATT, CDR2 SNEGSKA (reference sequence). This CDR3 contains 16 residues. CDR3 nucleotides: TGCAGTGCTAGAGATGATTGGCGGGGGTCTACCGGGGAGCTGTTTTTT. Translation gives CSARDDWRGSTGELFF.

This clonotype was counted only a few times. The V call is TRBV6-2 or TRBV6-3, the J call TRBJ1-1, with no clear D. The V and J ends lost 5 bases and 8 bases respectively, with 15 bases between them. Germline V gene lookup returns CDR1 MNHEY and CDR2 SVGEGT. CDR3 size: 13 residues. The CDR3 region has the DNA TGTGCCAGCAGTCCCGCGGGTACAGAAGAAGCTTTCTTT. It encodes CASSPAGTEEAFF.

This chain joins TRBV10-3 and TRBJ2-3, with 9 bases identical to TRBD2. With 6 bases clipped from V and 2 bases from J, the junction kept 3 bases outside the gene matches. Per the germline V gene, CDR1 is ENHRY and CDR2 is SYGVKD. The CDR3 is 14 amino acids. The CDR3 is CAISVAGDTDTQYF. In DNA form, the CDR3 reads TGTGCCATCAGCGTAGCGGGAGACACAGATACGCAGTATTTT.

The rearrangement links TRBV10-3 to TRBJ2-5; 11 bases map to TRBD2. J lost 1 base, V lost 5 bases, and 0 bases had no gene match. The CDR3 sequence is 14 residues long. CDR1 ENHRY and CDR2 SYGVKD come from the germline V gene. The CDR3 DNA follows: TGTGCCATCAGTACTAGCGGGGGCCAAGAGACCCAGTACTTC. Amino acid sequence: CAISTSGGQETQYF.

The chain is built from TRBV10-3 and TRBJ2-3; maybe TRBD1 (6 bases). The CDR3 has 16 amino acids. CDR1 is ENHRY, CDR2 SYGVKD, per germline. The V and J ends lost 11 bases and 0 bases respectively, with 21 bases between them. CDR3 in DNA: TGTGCCGTCTCCTTGGGGACAAGTACTAGCACAGATACGCAGTATTTT. This codes for CAVSLGTSTSTDTQYF.

The rearrangement uses TRBV12-3 or TRBV12-4 and TRBJ1-5, with D tentatively TRBD1 (6 bases). Trimming removed 3 bases from V and 0 bases from J, with 9 bases in between. CDR3 length equals 15 residues. CDR3 sequence reads: CASSFGTSSNQPQHF. CDR3 bases: TGTGCCAGCAGTTTTGGGACATCTAGCAATCAGCCCCAGCATTTT.

This clonotype came up a few times. The chain uses TRBV5-1 and TRBJ2-7, with D perhaps given as TRBD1 or TRBD2 (7 bases each). Germline CDR1 and CDR2: SGHRS and YFSETQ. The V gene lost 4 bases and the J gene lost 5 bases, with 16 bases spanning the gap. The CDR3 loop spans 14 amino acids. For the CDR3, the DNA is TGCGCCAGCAGCAGCGACAGGGAGGGCCACGAGCAGTACTTC. Translated: CASSSDREGHEQYF.

In its sample, this clonotype was seen a few times. The genes are TRBV11-3 and TRBJ2-2; TRBD1 aligns across 7 bases. V dropped 5 bases and J dropped 0; count of bases not matched to a gene: 6. Germline values: CDR1 SGHNT, CDR2 YENEEA. The CDR3 contains 16 residues. CDR3 sequence reads: CASSPGDSANTGELFF. The CDR3 DNA reads TGTGCCAGCAGCCCTGGGGACAGCGCGAACACCGGGGAGCTGTTTTTT. The entire variable domain, with the rest obtained from reference TRBV11-3 and TRBJ2-2, is as follows: EAGVVQSPRYKIIEKKQPVAFWCNPISGHNTLYWYLQNLGQGPELLIRYENEEAVDDSQLPKDRFSAERLKGVDSTLKIQPAELGDSAVYLCASSPGDSANTGELFFGEGSRLTVL.

This clonotype was seen more than once but under ten times. This sequence joins TRBV19 and TRBJ2-2, with 9 bases identical to TRBD1. Germline loops: CDR1 LNHDA, CDR2 SQIVND (reference sequence). With V trimmed by 10 bases and J by 5 bases, 8 bases remained unmatched. The CDR3 covers 14 residues. CDR3: CATMNRGRTGELFF. CDR3 sequence (DNA): TGTGCCACCATGAACAGGGGGCGAACCGGGGAGCTGTTTTTT. The whole variable domain, remainder taken from reference TRBV19 and TRBJ2-2, is DGGITQSPKYLFRKEGQNVTLSCEQNLNHDAMYWYRQDPGQGLRLIYYSQIVNDFQKGDIAEGYSVSREKKESFPLTVTSAQKNPTAFYLCATMNRGRTGELFFGEGSRLTVL.

This clonotype was found many times. The rearrangement links TRBV7-2 to TRBJ2-7; D is undetermined. CDR1 is SGHTA and CDR2 is FQGNSA in the germline V gene. This CDR3 is 12 amino acids long. Trimming cost V 1 base and J 6 bases, with 7 bases left between them. CDR3 nucleotide sequence: TGTGCCAGCAGCTTAGATCTGGGCGAGCAGTACTTC. Its translation: CASSLDLGEQYF. Variable domain in full (rest from reference TRBV7-2 and TRBJ2-7): GAGVSQSPSNKVTEKGKDVELRCDPISGHTALYWYRQSLGQGLEFLIYFQGNSAPDKSGLPSDRFSAERTGGSVSTLTIQRTQQEDSAVYLCASSLDLGEQYFGPGTRLTVT.

CDR3 nucleotides: TGTGCCAGCAGTCAGGGGGCAGTCAATGAGCAGTTCTTC. Translated, it gives CASSQGAVNEQFF. V gene TRBV2 combines with J gene TRBJ2-1; TRBD1 matches at 8 bases. J was trimmed by 6 bases and V by 5 bases; bases with no gene match: 3. Germline CDR1 and CDR2: SNHLY and FYNNEI. The CDR3 consists of 13 residues. Variable domain in full (rest from reference TRBV2 and TRBJ2-1): EPEVTQTPSHQVTQMGQEVILRCVPISNHLYFYWYRQILGQKVEFLVSFYNNEISEKSEIFDDQFSVERPDGSNFTLKIRSTKLEDSAMYFCASSQGAVNEQFFGPGTRLTVL.

The table lists this clonotype with a few counts. The chain carries TRBV7-8 and TRBJ1-6, with 9 bases matching TRBD1. The germline V gene has CDR1 SGHVS and CDR2 FQNEAQ. The V and J ends lost 2 bases and 10 bases, in that order; junction bases with no gene match: 6. This CDR3 contains 15 residues. The CDR3 reads CASSLMDRGRSPLHF. In DNA form, the CDR3 reads TGTGCCAGCAGCTTAATGGACAGGGGACGATCACCCCTCCACTTT.

This clonotype turned up a few times. V and J are TRBV19 and TRBJ2-7; D is possibly TRBD2 (5 bases). This CDR3 is built from 17 residues. V shed 4 bases and J shed 2 bases, with 21 bases lying between them. CDR1 and CDR2 (germline): LNHDA, SQIVND (reference sequence). The CDR3 reads CASSTRGFANNPYEQYF. DNA of the CDR3: TGTGCCAGTAGTACCCGAGGGTTTGCCAACAACCCCTACGAGCAGTACTTC.

This clonotype showed up just once. The chain joins TRBV3-1 to TRBJ2-7; D gene uncertain. The germline V and J ends were trimmed by 0 bases and 7 bases, with 10 bases remaining between them. Germline CDR1 LGHDT, CDR2 YNNKEL (reference sequence). This CDR3 has 13 amino acids. As DNA, the CDR3 is TGTGCCAGCAGCCAAGAACCCCCGGAAGAGCAGTACTTC. Translation: CASSQEPPEEQYF.

The rearrangement uses TRBV27 and TRBJ1-1; D gene unclear. The germline V gene encodes CDR1 MNHEY and CDR2 SMNVEV (reference sequence). The CDR3 consists of 15 residues. The V end was cut by 7 bases, the J end by 0 bases, with 15 bases between. DNA for the CDR3: TGTGCCAGCAACGACGGCCAGTACATGAACACTGAAGCTTTCTTT. As protein: CASNDGQYMNTEAFF.

This clonotype was seen a handful of times. The chain has TRBV6-1 and TRBJ2-7; possibly TRBD2 for D (6 bases). CDR3 length: 14 amino acids. Germline CDR1 MNHNS, CDR2 SASEGT. V shed 6 bases and J shed 3 bases, with 15 bases lying between them. The CDR3 coding sequence is TGTGCCAGCAGAGGTTCGCGACTAGGCTACGAGCAGTACTTC. Its protein is CASRGSRLGYEQYF.

A remark on this clonotype: At one end the junction does not follow the germline gene, possibly because of a read error. The chain joins TRBV18 to TRBJ2-3; TRBD1 matches 7 bases. The CDR3 covers 13 residues. Germline CDR1 KGHSH, CDR2 LQKENI. CDR3 nucleotide sequence: TGTGCCAGCTCACAAAGCACCGGGACAGAGTTGCCGTTT. This translates into CASSQSTGTELPF.